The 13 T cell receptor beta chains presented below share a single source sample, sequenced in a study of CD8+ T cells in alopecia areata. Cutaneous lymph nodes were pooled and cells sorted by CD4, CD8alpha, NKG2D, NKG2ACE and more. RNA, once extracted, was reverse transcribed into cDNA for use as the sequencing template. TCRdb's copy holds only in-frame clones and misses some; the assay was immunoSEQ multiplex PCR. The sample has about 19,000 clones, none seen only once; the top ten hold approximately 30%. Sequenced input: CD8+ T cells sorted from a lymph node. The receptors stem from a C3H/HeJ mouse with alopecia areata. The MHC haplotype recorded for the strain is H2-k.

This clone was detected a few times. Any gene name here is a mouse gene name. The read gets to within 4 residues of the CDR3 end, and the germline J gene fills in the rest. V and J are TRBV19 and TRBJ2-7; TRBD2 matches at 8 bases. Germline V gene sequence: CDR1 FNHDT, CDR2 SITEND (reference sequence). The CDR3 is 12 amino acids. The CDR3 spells CASSWGGYEQYF. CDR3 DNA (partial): TGTGCCAGCAGTTGGGGGGGATAT.

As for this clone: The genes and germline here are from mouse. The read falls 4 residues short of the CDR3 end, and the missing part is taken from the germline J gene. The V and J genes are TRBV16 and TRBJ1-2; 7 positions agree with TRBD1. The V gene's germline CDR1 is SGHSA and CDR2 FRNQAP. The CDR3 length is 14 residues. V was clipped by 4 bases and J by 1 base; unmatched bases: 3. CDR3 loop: CASSSDRVNSDYTF. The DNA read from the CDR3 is TGTGCAAGCAGCTCCGACAGGGTAAACTCC.

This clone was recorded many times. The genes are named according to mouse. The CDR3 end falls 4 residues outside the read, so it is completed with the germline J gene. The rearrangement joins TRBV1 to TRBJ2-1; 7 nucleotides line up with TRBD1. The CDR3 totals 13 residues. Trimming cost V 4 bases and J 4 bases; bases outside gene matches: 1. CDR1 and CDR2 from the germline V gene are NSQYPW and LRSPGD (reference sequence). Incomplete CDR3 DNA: TGCACCTGCAGTGGGGGACAGTATGCT. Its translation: CTCSGGQYA. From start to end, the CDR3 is CTCSGGQYAEQFF. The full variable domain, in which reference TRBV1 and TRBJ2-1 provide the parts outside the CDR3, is VTLLEQNPRWRLVPRGQAVNLRCILKNSQYPWMSWYQQDLQKQLQWLFTLRSPGDKEVKSLPGADYLATRVTDTELRLQVANMSQGRTLYCTCSGGQYAEQFFGPGTRLTVL.

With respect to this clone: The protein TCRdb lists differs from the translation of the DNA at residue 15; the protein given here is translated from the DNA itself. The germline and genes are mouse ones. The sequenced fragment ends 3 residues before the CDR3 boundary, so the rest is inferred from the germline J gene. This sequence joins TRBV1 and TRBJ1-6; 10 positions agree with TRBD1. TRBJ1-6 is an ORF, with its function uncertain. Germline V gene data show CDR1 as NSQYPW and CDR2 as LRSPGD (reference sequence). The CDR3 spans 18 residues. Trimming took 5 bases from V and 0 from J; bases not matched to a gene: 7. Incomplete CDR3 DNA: TGCACCTGCAGTCCCGGGACAGGGGTCTCTTCCTATAATTCGCCC. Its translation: CTCSPGTGVSSYNSP. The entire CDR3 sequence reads CTCSPGTGVSSYNSPLYF.

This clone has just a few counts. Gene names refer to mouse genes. This CDR3 is CASSIRDWGAYEQYF. The covered CDR3 bases are TGTGCCAGCAGTATCCGGGACTGGGGGGCCTAT. This sequence joins TRBV19 and TRBJ2-7, with TRBD2 matching over 12 bases. The read halts 4 residues ahead of the CDR3 end, with the missing end drawn from the germline J gene. Trimming at V came to 2 bases and at J to 2 bases, leaving 2 bases not matched to a gene. Germline CDR1 is FNHDT and CDR2 is SITEND (reference sequence). The CDR3 is 15 residues long. Supplemented by reference TRBV19 and TRBJ2-7, the full variable domain reads GGIITQTPKFLIGQEGQKLTLKCQQNFNHDTMYWYRQDSGKGLRLIYYSITENDLQKGDLSEGYDASREKKSSFSLTVTSAQKNEMAVFLCASSIRDWGAYEQYFGPGTRLTVL.

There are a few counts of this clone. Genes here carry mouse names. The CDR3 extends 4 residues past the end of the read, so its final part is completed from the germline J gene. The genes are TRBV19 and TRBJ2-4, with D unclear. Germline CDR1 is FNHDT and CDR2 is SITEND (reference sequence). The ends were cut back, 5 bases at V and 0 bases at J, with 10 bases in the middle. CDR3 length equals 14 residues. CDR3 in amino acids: CASSQIKSQNTLYF. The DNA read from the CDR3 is TGTGCCAGCAGCCAAATTAAAAGTCAAAAC.

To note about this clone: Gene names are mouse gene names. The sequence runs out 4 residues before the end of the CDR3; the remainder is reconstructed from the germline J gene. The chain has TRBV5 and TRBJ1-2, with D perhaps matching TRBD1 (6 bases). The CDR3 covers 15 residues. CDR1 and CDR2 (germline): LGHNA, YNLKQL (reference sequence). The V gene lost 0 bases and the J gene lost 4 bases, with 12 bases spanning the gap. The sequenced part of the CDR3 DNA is TGTGCCAGCAGCCAAGACCAGGGGTATGGCTCC. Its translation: CASSQDQGYGS. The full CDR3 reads CASSQDQGYGSDYTF.

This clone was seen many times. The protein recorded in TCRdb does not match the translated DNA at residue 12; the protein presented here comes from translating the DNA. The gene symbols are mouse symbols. The sequenced part of the CDR3 DNA is TGTGCCAGCAGTGATGCGGGACAGAATAATTCGCCC. As protein: CASSDAGQNNSP. Given in full, the CDR3 is CASSDAGQNNSPLYF. This rearrangement joins TRBV13-3 to TRBJ1-6; TRBD1 agrees at 7 bases. The read finishes 3 residues shy of the CDR3 end, and the germline J gene is used to complete it. TRBJ1-6 is placed among ORFs of uncertain function. In germline, CDR1 is NNHDY, CDR2 SYVADS. The trim removed 0 bases at V and 5 bases at J, leaving 2 bases unmatched. The CDR3 extends over 15 amino acids.

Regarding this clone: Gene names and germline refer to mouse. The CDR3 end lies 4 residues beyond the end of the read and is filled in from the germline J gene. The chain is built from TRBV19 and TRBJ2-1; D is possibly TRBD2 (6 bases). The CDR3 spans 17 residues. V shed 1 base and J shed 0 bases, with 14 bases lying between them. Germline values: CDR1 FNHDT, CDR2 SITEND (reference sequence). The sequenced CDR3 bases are TGTGCCAGCAGTATACCCTCGACTGGTCTTAACTATGCT. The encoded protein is CASSIPSTGLNYA. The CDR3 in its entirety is CASSIPSTGLNYAEQFF.

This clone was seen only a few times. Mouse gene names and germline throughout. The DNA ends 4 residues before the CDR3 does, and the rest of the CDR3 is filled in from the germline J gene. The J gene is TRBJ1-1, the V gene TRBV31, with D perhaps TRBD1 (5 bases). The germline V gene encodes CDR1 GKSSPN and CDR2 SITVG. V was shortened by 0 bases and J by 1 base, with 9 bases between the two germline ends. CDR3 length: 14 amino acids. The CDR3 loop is CAWSLLQGNTEVFF. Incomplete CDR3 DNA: TGTGCCTGGAGTCTATTGCAGGGAAACACA.

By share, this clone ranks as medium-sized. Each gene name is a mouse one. The CDR3 region is CASSIGVSNERLFF. Incomplete CDR3 DNA: TGTGCCAGCAGTATAGGGGTTTCCAACGAA. The chain couples TRBV19 to TRBJ1-4; no reliable D call. The read stops 4 residues short of the end of the CDR3; the missing end is completed from the germline J gene. V dropped 0 bases and J dropped 0 bases, with 3 bases sitting between them. Germline values: CDR1 FNHDT, CDR2 SITEND (reference sequence). There are 14 residues in the CDR3. Full variable domain (missing parts from reference TRBV19 and TRBJ1-4): GGIITQTPKFLIGQEGQKLTLKCQQNFNHDTMYWYRQDSGKGLRLIYYSITENDLQKGDLSEGYDASREKKSSFSLTVTSAQKNEMAVFLCASSIGVSNERLFFGHGTKLSVL.

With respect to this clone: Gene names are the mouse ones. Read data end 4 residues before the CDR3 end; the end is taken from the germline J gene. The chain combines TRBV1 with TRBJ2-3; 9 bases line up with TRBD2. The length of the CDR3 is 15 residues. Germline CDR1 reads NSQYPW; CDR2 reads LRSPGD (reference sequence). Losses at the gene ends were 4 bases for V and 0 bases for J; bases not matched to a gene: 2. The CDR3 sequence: CTCSELGGSAETLYF. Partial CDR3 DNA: TGCACCTGCAGTGAACTGGGGGGTAGTGCAGAA.

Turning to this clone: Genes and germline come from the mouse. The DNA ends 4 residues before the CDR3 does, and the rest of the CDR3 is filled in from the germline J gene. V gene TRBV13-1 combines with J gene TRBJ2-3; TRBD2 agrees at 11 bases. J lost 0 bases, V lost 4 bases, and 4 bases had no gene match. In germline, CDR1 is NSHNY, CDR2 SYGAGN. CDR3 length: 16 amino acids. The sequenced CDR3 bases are TGTGCCAGCAGTTACTGGGGGGGCGCGAGTGCAGAA. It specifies CASSYWGGASAE. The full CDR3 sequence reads CASSYWGGASAETLYF.